This TCR beta chain was sequenced in a study of shared clonotypes between healthy human individuals. Study background: Two women and a few men aged 18 to 49 served as donors.

The assay was immunoSEQ multiplex PCR, and TCRdb's table has in-frame clones only and misses some. This sample has about 2.4 million clones, with roughly nine tenths found just once. Findings and limits, study-wide: It was anticipated that sequencing depth would influence how many clonotypes donors shared. Shared clonotypes across all four donors exceeded non-shared ones in generation probability.

The donors, all of them Caucasian adults, lived in Nashville, Tennessee. The CDR3 runs 16 residues. CDR1 is ENHRY and CDR2 is SYGVKD in the germline V gene. After removal of 4 bases from V and 3 bases from J, the junction contained 5 bases not matched to a gene. Note on this clone: Its antigen is still unknown.

The chain recombines TRBV10-3 with TRBJ2-2, with 10 positions matching TRBD2. The TCR sequence derives from a man aged 18-30 years in good health. The sample taken for sequencing was naive CD4+ T cells sorted from blood. This sample's subset: CD45RA+ positively selected. The CDR3 loop reads CAISAGTSADTGELFF. DNA of the CDR3: TGTGCCATCAGTGCCGGGACTAGCGCCGACACCGGGGAGCTGTTTTTT.